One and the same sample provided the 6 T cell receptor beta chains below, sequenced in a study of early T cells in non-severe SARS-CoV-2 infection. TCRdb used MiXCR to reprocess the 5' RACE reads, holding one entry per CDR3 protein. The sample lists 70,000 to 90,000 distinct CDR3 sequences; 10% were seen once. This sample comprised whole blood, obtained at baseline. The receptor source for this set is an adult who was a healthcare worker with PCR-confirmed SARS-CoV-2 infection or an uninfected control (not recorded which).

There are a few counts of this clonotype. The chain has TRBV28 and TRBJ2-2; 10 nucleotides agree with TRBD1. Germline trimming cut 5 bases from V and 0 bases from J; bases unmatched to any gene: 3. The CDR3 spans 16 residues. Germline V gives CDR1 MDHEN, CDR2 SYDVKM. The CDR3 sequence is CASSADRGPNTGELFF. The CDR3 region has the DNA TGTGCCAGCAGTGCCGACAGGGGGCCGAACACCGGGGAGCTGTTTTTT.

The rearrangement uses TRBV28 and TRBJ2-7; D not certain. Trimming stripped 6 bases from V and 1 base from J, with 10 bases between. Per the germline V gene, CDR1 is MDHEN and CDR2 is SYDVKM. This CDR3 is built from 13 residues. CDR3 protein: CASRSTVSYEQYF. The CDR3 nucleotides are TGTGCCAGCAGGTCCACAGTGTCCTACGAGCAGTACTTC.

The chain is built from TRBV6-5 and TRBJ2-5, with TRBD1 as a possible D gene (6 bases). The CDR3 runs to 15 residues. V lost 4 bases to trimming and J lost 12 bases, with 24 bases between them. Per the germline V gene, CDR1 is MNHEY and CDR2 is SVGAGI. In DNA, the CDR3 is TGTGCCAGCAGTTCAAGACAGGTGGTATCCTGGTTAGAGTACTTC. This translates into CASSSRQVVSWLEYF.

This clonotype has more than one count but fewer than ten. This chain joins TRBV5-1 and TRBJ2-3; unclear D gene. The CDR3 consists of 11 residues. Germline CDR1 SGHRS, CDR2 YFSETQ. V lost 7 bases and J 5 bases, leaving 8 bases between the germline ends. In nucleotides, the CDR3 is TGCGCCAGCCTATCAGAAGATACGCAGTATTTT. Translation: CASLSEDTQYF.

In nucleotides, the CDR3 is TGTGCCAGCAGTCCTCTAGGGGCCGCGGGGACGAATGAGCAGTTCTTC. It encodes CASSPLGAAGTNEQFF. J is TRBJ2-1 and V is TRBV28; D perhaps matches TRBD2 (6 bases). The V gene lost 5 bases and the J gene lost 7 bases, with 21 bases spanning the gap. Looked up from germline, CDR1 is MDHEN and CDR2 is SYDVKM. This CDR3 contains 16 residues. Full variable domain (missing parts from reference TRBV28 and TRBJ2-1): DVKVTQSSRYLVKRTGEKVFLECVQDMDHENMFWYRQDPGLGLRLIYFSYDVKMKEKGDIPEGYSVSREKKERFSLILESASTNQTSMYLCASSPLGAAGTNEQFFGPGTRLTVL.

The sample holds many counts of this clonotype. This CDR3 is CASSQDDGVSITGELFF. The CDR3 bases are TGTGCCAGCAGCCAAGATGACGGGGTGTCGATCACCGGGGAGCTGTTTTTT. The chain recombines TRBV3-1 with TRBJ2-2; D may be TRBD2 (5 bases). The CDR3 extends over 17 amino acids. The germline V gene has CDR1 LGHDT and CDR2 YNNKEL (reference sequence). Between the trimmed V and J ends, which lost 0 bases and 4 bases, there was a span of 15 bases.